A selection of T cell receptor beta chains follows, all from one sample in a study of blood T cell repertoires in COVID-19. Assay used: immunoSEQ multiplex PCR; TCRdb lists only in-frame clones, some missing. This table holds 100,000 to 150,000 clones, around 85% found once. Sequences were obtained from peripheral blood. Source of these receptors: a woman older than 75 with COVID-19, enrolled during active disease. Each CDR3 is given with its conserved first and last residue. The D gene is left open where the match is weak. Rows may omit the clone size; those that give it use once, few, many or a size class.

clone_size: -
d_call: -
v_call: TRBV6-7
cdr3_length: 12
j_call: TRBJ2-4
cdr3_nt: TGTGCCAGCAGTACGCTGGGACTCGGACAGTACTTC
cdr3_aa: CASSTLGLGQYF

clone_size: -
d_call: TRBD2
v_call: TRBV7-2
cdr3_length: 14
j_call: TRBJ2-3
cdr3_nt: TGTGCCAGCAGCTTAACCGGGAGGGGAGATACGCAGTATTTT
cdr3_aa: CASSLTGRGDTQYF

clone_size: -
d_call: TRBD2
v_call: TRBV4-1
cdr3_length: 16
j_call: TRBJ2-7
cdr3_nt: TGCGCCAGCAGCCAAGGGGCGGGAGTTCCTCCCTACGAGCAGTACTTC
cdr3_aa: CASSQGAGVPPYEQYF

clone_size: once
d_call: TRBD1
v_call: TRBV4-1
cdr3_length: 16
j_call: TRBJ1-4
cdr3_nt: TGCGCCAGCAGCCAAGGCCTGACAGGGTTTAATGAAAAACTGTTTTTT
cdr3_aa: CASSQGLTGFNEKLFF

clone_size: -
d_call: -
v_call: TRBV3-1/TRBV3-2
cdr3_length: 14
j_call: TRBJ1-2
cdr3_nt: TGTGCCAGCAGCCAAGCGACAGGAAACTATGGCTACACCTTC
cdr3_aa: CASSQATGNYGYTF

clone_size: -
d_call: -
v_call: TRBV28
cdr3_length: 14
j_call: TRBJ1-4
cdr3_nt: TGTGCCAGCAGTCCAGGGTCAACTAATGAAAAACTGTTTTTT
cdr3_aa: CASSPGSTNEKLFF

clone_size: -
d_call: -
v_call: TRBV7-9
cdr3_length: 13
j_call: TRBJ2-5
cdr3_nt: TGTGCCAGCAGCTCGACTTTAGGAGAGACCCAGTACTTC
cdr3_aa: CASSSTLGETQYF

clone_size: -
d_call: TRBD1
v_call: TRBV29-1
cdr3_length: 13
j_call: TRBJ2-1
cdr3_nt: TGCAGCGCGAAGGGACAGGGATACAATGAGCAGTTCTTC
cdr3_aa: CSAKGQGYNEQFF

clone_size: -
d_call: -
v_call: TRBV11-2
cdr3_length: 16
j_call: TRBJ1-2
cdr3_nt: TGTGCCAGCAGCGACGGGAGACAGACTCGAGGAGTCGGCTACACCTTC
cdr3_aa: CASSDGRQTRGVGYTF

clone_size: -
d_call: TRBD1
v_call: TRBV24-1
cdr3_length: 14
j_call: TRBJ1-5
cdr3_nt: TGTGCCACCAGGGGGACAGGGACGAATCAGCCCCAGCATTTT
cdr3_aa: CATRGTGTNQPQHF

clone_size: few
d_call: TRBD2
v_call: TRBV7-8
cdr3_length: 14
j_call: TRBJ2-1
cdr3_nt: TGTGCCAGCAGCTCTAGCGGAGGCTACAATGAGCAGTTCTTC
cdr3_aa: CASSSSGGYNEQFF

clone_size: once
d_call: TRBD1
v_call: TRBV7-2
cdr3_length: 15
j_call: TRBJ2-7
cdr3_nt: TGTGCCAGCAGCTTAGATCCAGGACAGGGGGCTCGGCAGTACTTC
cdr3_aa: CASSLDPGQGARQYF

clone_size: -
d_call: TRBD1
v_call: TRBV24-1
cdr3_length: 17
j_call: TRBJ2-1
cdr3_nt: TGTGCCACCAGTGATTCCATGGACAGGCCCTATAGGGATGAGCAGTTCTTC
cdr3_aa: CATSDSMDRPYRDEQFF

clone_size: -
d_call: -
v_call: TRBV6-1
cdr3_length: 13
j_call: TRBJ1-6
cdr3_nt: TGTGCCAGCAGTGAAGTGGGACGGGGGTCCCTCCACTTT
cdr3_aa: CASSEVGRGSLHF

clone_size: -
d_call: TRBD1
v_call: TRBV20-1
cdr3_length: 13
j_call: TRBJ1-1
cdr3_nt: TGCAGTGCTCGTGACAGGGCGAGCACTGAAGCTTTCTTT
cdr3_aa: CSARDRASTEAFF

clone_size: few
d_call: TRBD1
v_call: TRBV14
cdr3_length: 16
j_call: TRBJ1-1
cdr3_nt: TGTGCCAGCAGCGAACGGGGCAGGGGGAAGAACACTGAAGCTTTCTTT
cdr3_aa: CASSERGRGKNTEAFF

clone_size: -
d_call: TRBD1
v_call: TRBV6-5
cdr3_length: 14
j_call: TRBJ1-5
cdr3_nt: TGTGCCAGCAGCGGGACAGTGGGCAATCAGCCCCAGCATTTT
cdr3_aa: CASSGTVGNQPQHF

clone_size: once
d_call: TRBD1
v_call: TRBV5-1
cdr3_length: 14
j_call: TRBJ2-7
cdr3_nt: TGCGCCAGCAGCCCAGGACAGGGGAGCTACGAGCAGTACTTC
cdr3_aa: CASSPGQGSYEQYF

clone_size: -
d_call: -
v_call: TRBV7-2
cdr3_length: 15
j_call: TRBJ1-1
cdr3_nt: TGTGCCAGCAGCTTTTACTACGGTTCGAACACTGAAGCTTTCTTT
cdr3_aa: CASSFYYGSNTEAFF

clone_size: -
d_call: TRBD2
v_call: TRBV3-1/TRBV3-2
cdr3_length: 17
j_call: TRBJ2-1
cdr3_nt: TGTGCCAGCAGTCGCGAAGGAGGCGGGGGCTCCTACAATGAGCAGTTCTTC
cdr3_aa: CASSREGGGGSYNEQFF

clone_size: -
d_call: TRBD1
v_call: TRBV19
cdr3_length: 15
j_call: TRBJ1-1
cdr3_nt: TGTGCCAGTAGTCCTCTCGACAGGGTGAACACTGAAGCTTTCTTT
cdr3_aa: CASSPLDRVNTEAFF

clone_size: once
d_call: TRBD1
v_call: TRBV28
cdr3_length: 15
j_call: TRBJ2-7
cdr3_nt: TGTGCCAGCAGACCACAGGGGAGTTCCTCCTACGAGCAGTACTTC
cdr3_aa: CASRPQGSSSYEQYF

clone_size: -
d_call: -
v_call: TRBV7-9
cdr3_length: 15
j_call: TRBJ2-2
cdr3_nt: TGTGCCAGCAGCTTGTATGCGGCGAACACCGGGGAGCTGTTTTTT
cdr3_aa: CASSLYAANTGELFF

clone_size: few
d_call: TRBD2
v_call: TRBV27
cdr3_length: 15
j_call: TRBJ2-7
cdr3_nt: TGTGCCAGCAGTTTATCCCTAGCGGTTACCTACGAGCAGTACTTC
cdr3_aa: CASSLSLAVTYEQYF

clone_size: once
d_call: TRBD1
v_call: TRBV2
cdr3_length: 15
j_call: TRBJ2-3
cdr3_nt: TGTGCCAGCAGTGCCCAGGGGGCGGGTACAGATACGCAGTATTTT
cdr3_aa: CASSAQGAGTDTQYF

clone_size: -
d_call: -
v_call: TRBV28
cdr3_length: 13
j_call: TRBJ1-1
cdr3_nt: TGTGCCAGCAGTTTTTCCTTAAACACTGAAGCTTTCTTT
cdr3_aa: CASSFSLNTEAFF

clone_size: -
d_call: TRBD2
v_call: TRBV9
cdr3_length: 17
j_call: TRBJ2-1
cdr3_nt: TGTGCCAGCAGCGTTGGACTAGCGGGAGGAAATTTCGATGAGCAGTTCTTC
cdr3_aa: CASSVGLAGGNFDEQFF

clone_size: once
d_call: -
v_call: TRBV18
cdr3_length: 14
j_call: TRBJ1-5
cdr3_nt: TGTGCCAGCTCACCGACAGTAGGGGATCAGCCCCAGCATTTT
cdr3_aa: CASSPTVGDQPQHF

clone_size: -
d_call: TRBD1
v_call: TRBV6-5
cdr3_length: 14
j_call: TRBJ1-2
cdr3_nt: TGTGCCAGCAGGGGACAGTTGCAACACTATGGCTACACCTTC
cdr3_aa: CASRGQLQHYGYTF

clone_size: once
d_call: -
v_call: TRBV11-2
cdr3_length: 13
j_call: TRBJ2-7
cdr3_nt: TGTGCCAGCAGCTTAGATTCCAGGGCCGAGCAGTACTTC
cdr3_aa: CASSLDSRAEQYF

clone_size: -
d_call: -
v_call: TRBV29-1
cdr3_length: 11
j_call: TRBJ2-7
cdr3_nt: TGCAGCGTTGAAGATGTAGACGAGCAGTACTTC
cdr3_aa: CSVEDVDEQYF

clone_size: -
d_call: -
v_call: TRBV2
cdr3_length: 12
j_call: TRBJ1-1
cdr3_nt: TGTGCCAGCAGTACTGACAGGCCCGAAGCTTTCTTT
cdr3_aa: CASSTDRPEAFF

clone_size: -
d_call: TRBD2
v_call: TRBV9
cdr3_length: 15
j_call: TRBJ2-7
cdr3_nt: TGTGCCAGCAGCGTAGGAGCGGGAGGTACCTACGAGCAGTACTTC
cdr3_aa: CASSVGAGGTYEQYF

clone_size: -
d_call: TRBD2
v_call: TRBV7-9
cdr3_length: 17
j_call: TRBJ2-7
cdr3_nt: TGTGCCAGCAGCCACCCCCCGGGAGGACTAGCCTATGACGAGCAGTACTTC
cdr3_aa: CASSHPPGGLAYDEQYF

clone_size: -
d_call: -
v_call: TRBV28
cdr3_length: 13
j_call: TRBJ1-4
cdr3_nt: TGTGCCTCTTCTCGGGGAGTTAGGGAAAAACTGTTTTTT
cdr3_aa: CASSRGVREKLFF

clone_size: -
d_call: -
v_call: TRBV7-2
cdr3_length: 13
j_call: TRBJ1-5
cdr3_nt: TGTGCCAGCAGCTTAGTGCGGGGTCCGCCCCAGCATTTT
cdr3_aa: CASSLVRGPPQHF

clone_size: few
d_call: -
v_call: TRBV5-1
cdr3_length: 15
j_call: TRBJ1-1
cdr3_nt: TGCGCCAGCAGCTTGGAAGGACTTAGGAACACTGAAGCTTTCTTT
cdr3_aa: CASSLEGLRNTEAFF